This T cell receptor beta chain was obtained from a study of Tregs in tolerant kidney transplant recipients. Measured with immunoSEQ multiplex PCR; TCRdb has only the in-frame clones, and not every one. This table holds approximately 47,000 clones, 89% found once. Study results and caveats: The most relevant donor-specific Treg TCRbeta repertoire apparently came from expansion with activated donor B cells. For some patients, primers changed over time, blocking nucleotide-level comparison.

V dropped 3 bases and J dropped 8; count of bases not matched to a gene: 7. CDR3 length equals 13 residues. Germline-derived CDR1 and CDR2 are GTSNPN and SVGIG (reference sequence). Recipients received nonmyeloablative bone marrow transplants from related graft donors, with transient mixed chimerism. Thawed PBMCs were FACS-sorted into unstimulated CD4+CD25+CD127- regulatory T cells, CD4+CD25- non-regulatory cells, CD4 and CD8 cells. A word on this clone: Its antigen is currently unknown.

The clonotype comes from a human patient who received a combined kidney and bone marrow transplant. Certain T cells may be donor cells from the graft. The V call is TRBV30, the J call TRBJ1-2, with 9 bases matching TRBD1. The sequences come from CD8+ T cells from blood (PBMCs), collected 12 months after the transplant. The CDR3 DNA is TGTGCCTGGAGCCCCGGGACAGGGATAGGCTACACCTTC. Its protein product is CAWSPGTGIGYTF.